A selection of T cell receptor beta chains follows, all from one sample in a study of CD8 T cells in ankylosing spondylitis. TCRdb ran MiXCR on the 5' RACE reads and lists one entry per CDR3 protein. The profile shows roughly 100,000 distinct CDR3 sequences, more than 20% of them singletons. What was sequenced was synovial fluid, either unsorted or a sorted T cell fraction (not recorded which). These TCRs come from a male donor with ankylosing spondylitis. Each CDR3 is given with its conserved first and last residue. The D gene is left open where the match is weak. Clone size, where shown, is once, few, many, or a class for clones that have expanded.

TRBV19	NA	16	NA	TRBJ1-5	TGTGCCAGTAGTTCCCCGGGACGGATTAGCAATCAGCCCCAGCATTTT	CASSSPGRISNQPQHF
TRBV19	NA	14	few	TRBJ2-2	TGTGCCAGTAGTGTGGCGACGAACACCGGGGAGCTGTTTTTT	CASSVATNTGELFF
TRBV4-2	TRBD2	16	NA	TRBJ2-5	TGTGCCAGCAGCCCCGGAAGGCTAGCGGGAAAAGAGACCCAGTACTTC	CASSPGRLAGKETQYF
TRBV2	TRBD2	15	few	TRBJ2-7	TGTGCCAGCAGTGTACTAGCGGGAGGTACCTACGAGCAGTACTTC	CASSVLAGGTYEQYF
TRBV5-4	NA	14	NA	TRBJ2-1	TGTGCCAGCAGCTTGGGAGGGGGTCTGCATGAGCAGTTCTTC	CASSLGGGLHEQFF
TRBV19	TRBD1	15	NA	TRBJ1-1	TGTGCCAGTAGTATCACAGGGGCGGGGAACACTGAAGCTTTCTTT	CASSITGAGNTEAFF
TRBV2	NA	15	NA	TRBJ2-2	TGTGCCAGCAGTAAAAGAGGCAGTAACACCGGGGAGCTGTTTTTT	CASSKRGSNTGELFF
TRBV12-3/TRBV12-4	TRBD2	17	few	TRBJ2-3	TGTGCCAGCAGTTTAGCTGTACTAGCGGGGCCCACAGATACGCAGTATTTT	CASSLAVLAGPTDTQYF
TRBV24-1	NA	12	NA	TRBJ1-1	TGTGCCACCAGTGGGGTGAACACTGAAGCTTTCTTT	CATSGVNTEAFF
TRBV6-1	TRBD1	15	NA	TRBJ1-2	TGTGCCAGCAGTGTCACCGGGACAGGGAAGGCTGGCTACACCTTC	CASSVTGTGKAGYTF
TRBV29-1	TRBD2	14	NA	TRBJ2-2	TGCAGCGTGACAGCGGGAGGGTTCACCGGGGAGCTGTTTTTT	CSVTAGGFTGELFF
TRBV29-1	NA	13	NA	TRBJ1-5	TGCAGCGTTGGGGGGGCTAGCAATCAGCCCCAGCATTTT	CSVGGASNQPQHF
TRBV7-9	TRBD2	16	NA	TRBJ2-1	TGTGCCAGCAGCTTAGGTCTAGCGGGAGGTGACAATGAGCAGTTCTTC	CASSLGLAGGDNEQFF
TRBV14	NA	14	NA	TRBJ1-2	TGTGCCAGCAGCCAACTAGGGGACGGCTATGGCTACACCTTC	CASSQLGDGYGYTF
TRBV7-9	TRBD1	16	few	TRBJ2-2	TGTGCCAGCACCCCACCGGGACAGGGGTACACCGGGGAGCTGTTTTTT	CASTPPGQGYTGELFF
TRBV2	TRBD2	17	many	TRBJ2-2	TGTGCCAGCAGTGAAGCCGGGACTAAAGCATGGTTGGGGGAGCTGTTTTTT	CASSEAGTKAWLGELFF
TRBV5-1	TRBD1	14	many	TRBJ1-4	TGCGCCAGCAGCTCCGGGACAGGCTATGAAAAACTGTTTTTT	CASSSGTGYEKLFF
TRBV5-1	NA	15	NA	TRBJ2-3	TGCGCCAGCAGCTTATTGGGCAGCCACACAGATACGCAGTATTTT	CASSLLGSHTDTQYF
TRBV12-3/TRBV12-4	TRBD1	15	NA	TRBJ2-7	TGTGCCAGCAGCGGAACAACAGGGGGTTCCTACGAGCAGTACTTC	CASSGTTGGSYEQYF
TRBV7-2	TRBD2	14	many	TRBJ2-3	TGTGCCAGCAGCTTTATAGCGGGGCCTGTCGCGCAGTATTTT	CASSFIAGPVAQYF
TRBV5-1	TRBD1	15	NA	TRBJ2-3	TGCGCCAGCAGCGTCAGAGGGGGCGAAGCAGATACGCAGTATTTT	CASSVRGGEADTQYF
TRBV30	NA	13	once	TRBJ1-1	TGTGCCTGGAGTTCAGGGATTTACACTGAAGCTTTCTTT	CAWSSGIYTEAFF
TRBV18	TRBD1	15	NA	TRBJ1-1	TGTGCCAGCTCCGGGACCGGGACAGTGAACACTGAAGCTTTCTTT	CASSGTGTVNTEAFF
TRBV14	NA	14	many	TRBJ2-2	TGTGCCAGCAGCCAAGGGTTGAACACCGGGGAGCTGTTTTTT	CASSQGLNTGELFF
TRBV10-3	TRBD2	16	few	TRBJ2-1	TGTGCCATCAGTAACCCGGGACTAGCGGGATACAATGAGCAGTTCTTC	CAISNPGLAGYNEQFF